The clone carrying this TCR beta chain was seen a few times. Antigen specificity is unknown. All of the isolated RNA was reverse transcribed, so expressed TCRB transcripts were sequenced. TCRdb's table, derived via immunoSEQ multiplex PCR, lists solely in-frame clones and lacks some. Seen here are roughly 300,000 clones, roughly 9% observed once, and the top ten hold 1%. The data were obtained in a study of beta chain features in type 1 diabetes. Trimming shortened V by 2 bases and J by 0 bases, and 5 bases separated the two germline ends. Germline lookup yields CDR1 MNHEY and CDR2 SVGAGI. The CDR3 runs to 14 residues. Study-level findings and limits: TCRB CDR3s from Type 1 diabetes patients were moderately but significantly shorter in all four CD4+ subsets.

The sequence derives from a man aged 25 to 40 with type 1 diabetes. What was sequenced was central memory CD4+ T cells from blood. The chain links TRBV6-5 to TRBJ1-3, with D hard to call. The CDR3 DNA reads TGTGCCAGCAGTTACCACAACTCTGGAAACACCATATATTTT. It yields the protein CASSYHNSGNTIYF.